The entry below describes one T cell receptor (beta chain). What it binds is not known. The CDR3 is 14 residues long. The germline V gene has CDR1 MNHEY and CDR2 SMNVEV (reference sequence). Trimming removed 3 bases at V and 6 bases at J, with 12 bases between. The entry originates in a study of T cell responses to AZD1222 COVID-19 vaccine. Looking at the study overall: Doses given second, at about 4 or about 12 weeks, were pooled.

Study-wide points: Mostly white British, mostly female donors; authors suggested clonal diversity may be underestimated. Samples come after the peak T cell response, not at day 14.

Sequencing was performed with immunoSEQ multiplex PCR; in TCRdb, only in-frame clones are kept and a portion is missing. The sample consists of about 120,000 clones, 85% to 95% of them appearing once. This clonotype was obtained from an adult in good health. The specimen comprised peripheral blood, sampled on day 0 of AZD1222 vaccination. The J gene is TRBJ2-1, the V gene TRBV27, with D possibly being TRBD2 (6 bases). The CDR3 loop is CASSLRDGGNEQFF. CDR3 in DNA: TGTGCCAGCAGTTTGAGGGACGGGGGCAATGAGCAGTTCTTC.